These 14 T cell receptor beta chains came from one sample sequenced in a study of T cells in Graves' hyperthyroidism and ophthalmopathy. RNA transcripts provided the source from which TCR beta CDR3 regions were amplified. The HTBI primer set drove a first-round RT-PCR of the TCR CDR3. TCRdb processed the multiplex PCR reads anew with MiXCR; each CDR3 protein has one entry. This repertoire shows about 300,000 distinct CDR3 sequences, less than 30% found once; its top ten account for around 30%. Specimen: blood. Receptors originate from a man aged 35 to 55 with Graves' hyperthyroidism that later progressed to Graves' ophthalmopathy.

This clonotype was recorded at least ten times. CDR3 residues: CASSLRGGAHSYEQYF. CDR3 sequence (DNA): TGCGCCAGCAGCTTACGTGGGGGCGCCCACTCCTACGAGCAGTACTTC. The V gene is TRBV5-1, the J gene TRBJ2-7; a weak D match, TRBD1 (6 bases). CDR3 size: 16 residues. Germline loops: CDR1 SGHRS, CDR2 YFSETQ. V lost 2 bases and J 0 bases, leaving 15 bases between the germline ends.

This chain links TRBV11-2 with TRBJ2-7; TRBD2 might be the D (6 bases). Germline-derived CDR1 and CDR2 are SGHAT and FQNNGV. The CDR3 extends over 15 amino acids. With 2 bases removed from V and 7 bases from J, the gap between germline ends came to 18 bases. CDR3 sequence reads: CASSLMREHWGEQYF. In DNA, the CDR3 is TGTGCCAGCAGCTTAATGCGGGAACACTGGGGAGAGCAGTACTTC.

In its sample, this clonotype was seen many times. J is TRBJ2-2 and V is TRBV19; TRBD2 matches at 14 bases. The trim removed 6 bases at V and 5 bases at J, leaving 17 bases unmatched. Germline V lookup: CDR1 LNHDA, CDR2 SQIVND (reference sequence). The CDR3 is made up of 20 amino acids. The CDR3 reads CASRKPPGLAGARYTGELFF. CDR3 in DNA: TGTGCCAGTAGAAAACCGCCGGGACTAGCGGGAGCGCGGTATACCGGGGAGCTGTTTTTT.

V is TRBV6-1 and J is TRBJ1-1; a possible D gene is TRBD1 (5 bases). Germline V gene lookup returns CDR1 MNHNS and CDR2 SASEGT. CDR3 length: 14 residues. V shed 6 bases and J shed 2 bases, with 13 bases lying between them. Written as DNA, the CDR3 is TGTGCCAGCAGCCCGACCAGGGTTAACACTGAAGCTTTCTTT. Protein product: CASSPTRVNTEAFF.

This clonotype was seen repeatedly, ten times or more. This rearrangement joins TRBV6-4 to TRBJ2-7, with 10 positions matching TRBD2. Germline V lookup: CDR1 MRHNA, CDR2 SNTAGT. The CDR3 runs to 17 residues. With V trimmed by 5 bases and J by 7 bases, 17 bases remained unmatched. CDR3: CASSPVSGAGGPEEQYF. The CDR3 bases are TGTGCCAGCAGTCCCGTGTCAGGAGCGGGAGGGCCGGAAGAGCAGTACTTC.

This clonotype was counted at least ten times. The chain links TRBV6-5 to TRBJ1-3; no firm D call. CDR3 length: 14 amino acids. The ends were cut back, 5 bases at V and 5 bases at J, with 13 bases in the middle. In germline, CDR1 is MNHEY, CDR2 SVGAGI. Here the CDR3 reads CASSNGLGRNTIYF. The CDR3 nucleotides read TGTGCCAGCAGTAACGGACTCGGGAGAAACACCATATATTTT.

The V and J genes are TRBV20-1 and TRBJ2-7; D not resolved. The CDR3 runs 16 residues. From germline, CDR1 is DFQATT and CDR2 SNEGSKA (reference sequence). V was pared by 0 bases and J by 0 bases, with 15 bases between. The CDR3 here is CSARDTLNQSSYEQYF. The CDR3 nucleotides are TGCAGTGCTAGAGATACGCTGAACCAGAGCTCCTACGAGCAGTACTTC.

At least ten counts were recorded for this clonotype. The chain couples TRBV5-1 to TRBJ2-7; perhaps TRBD1 as D (6 bases). CDR1 and CDR2 (germline): SGHRS, YFSETQ. V was cut by 2 bases and J by 2 bases, with 11 bases left in between. CDR3 length: 14 residues. The CDR3 spells CASSFMTGPYEQYF. CDR3 sequence (DNA): TGCGCCAGCAGCTTTATGACAGGACCCTACGAGCAGTACTTC.

The chain employs TRBV25-1 and TRBJ2-6; D is unresolved. The germline V gene encodes CDR1 MGHDK and CDR2 SYGVNS. Trimming took 8 bases from V and 0 from J, leaving 17 bases between them. This CDR3 is built from 17 residues. CDR3 nucleotide sequence: TGTGCCAGCTCCCCCGGAGTCTCGTACTCTGGGGCCAACGTCCTGACTTTC. As protein: CASSPGVSYSGANVLTF. The full variable domain, with the rest looked up from reference TRBV25-1 and TRBJ2-6, is EADIYQTPRYLVIGTGKKITLECSQTMGHDKMYWYQQDPGMELHLIHYSYGVNSTEKGDLSSESTVSRIRTEHFPLTLESARPSHTSQYLCASSPGVSYSGANVLTFGAGSRLTVL.

This clonotype appeared a single time. This could be a read error, since a much larger clone is one nucleotide away. V is TRBV4-1 and J is TRBJ1-1, with 7 bases fitting TRBD1. The CDR3 is 14 residues long. Germline CDR1 MGHRA, CDR2 YSYEKL. After removal of 7 bases from V and 6 bases from J, the junction contained 11 bases not matched to a gene. CDR3 nucleotides: TGCGCCAGCACCCAGGACAGGATCCGGGCTGAAGCTTTCTTT. Encoded protein: CASTQDRIRAEAFF.

This clonotype was seen at least ten times. This rearrangement joins TRBV7-2 to TRBJ2-7, with D hard to call. Trimming pared 1 base from V and 6 bases from J, leaving 13 bases between. Germline V gene data show CDR1 as SGHTA and CDR2 as FQGNSA. The CDR3 totals 14 residues. The CDR3 is CASSLGLGDTEQYF. In nucleotides, the CDR3 is TGTGCCAGCAGCTTAGGACTTGGGGATACCGAGCAGTACTTC.

This clonotype was seen repeatedly, ten times or more. The genes are TRBV10-3 and TRBJ2-2; D is unclear. The germline V gene encodes CDR1 ENHRY and CDR2 SYGVKD. The CDR3 covers 11 residues. Trimming removed 4 bases at V and 6 bases at J, with 3 bases between. CDR3 sequence reads: CAISGSGELFF. In DNA form, the CDR3 reads TGTGCCATCAGTGGATCCGGGGAGCTGTTTTTT.

This clonotype has just one count. This may arise from a read error, as a much more abundant clone is one base away. The gene calls are TRBV30 and TRBJ1-5; D is possibly TRBD1 (6 bases). The V gene lost 5 bases and the J gene lost 7 bases, with 18 bases spanning the gap. This CDR3 is 14 amino acids long. Germline-derived CDR1 and CDR2 are GTSNPN and SVGIG (reference sequence). The CDR3 here is CAWGGHRVGQPQHF. The CDR3 DNA follows: TGTGCCTGGGGGGGCCACAGGGTCGGACAGCCCCAGCATTTT.

This clonotype appeared many times. The chain links TRBV20-1 to TRBJ2-5, with TRBD1 identical over 8 bases. Losses at the gene ends were 1 base for V and 5 bases for J; bases not matched to a gene: 6. CDR1 is DFQATT, CDR2 SNEGSKA, per germline (reference sequence). The CDR3 has 14 residues. In DNA, the CDR3 is TGCAGTGCTAGAGTGGTGGACAGGGAGGAGACCCAGTACTTC. Its translation: CSARVVDREETQYF.